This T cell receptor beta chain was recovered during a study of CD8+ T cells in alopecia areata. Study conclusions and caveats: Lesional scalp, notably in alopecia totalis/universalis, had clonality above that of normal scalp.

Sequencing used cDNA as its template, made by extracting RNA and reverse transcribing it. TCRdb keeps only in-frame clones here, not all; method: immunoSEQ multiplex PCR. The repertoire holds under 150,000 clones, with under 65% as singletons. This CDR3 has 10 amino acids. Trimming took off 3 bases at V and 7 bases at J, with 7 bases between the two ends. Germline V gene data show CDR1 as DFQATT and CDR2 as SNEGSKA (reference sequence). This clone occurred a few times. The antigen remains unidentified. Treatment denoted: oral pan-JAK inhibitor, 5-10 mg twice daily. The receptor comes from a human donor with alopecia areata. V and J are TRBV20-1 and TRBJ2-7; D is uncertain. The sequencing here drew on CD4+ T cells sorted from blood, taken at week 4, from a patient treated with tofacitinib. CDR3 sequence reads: CSASGREQYF. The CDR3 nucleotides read TGCAGTGCTAGTGGGCGGGAGCAGTACTTC.